The subject of this entry is one T cell receptor (beta chain). Its antigen remains unknown. Repertoires were generated with immunoSEQ multiplex PCR, while TCRdb's copy carries only in-frame clones and drops some. The table has about 22,000 clones, 84% seen once. This sample is drawn from a study of PD-1 blockade in mismatch repair-deficient tumors. Whole-study findings and limits: Rapid post-treatment expansion, then contraction, generally preceding radiologic response, marked tumor-resident clones.

V lost 3 bases and J 3 bases, leaving 11 bases between the germline ends. The CDR3 totals 14 residues. Germline V gives CDR1 MDHEN, CDR2 SYDVKM. The TCR-sequenced patients were a few responders to pembrolizumab. The sequencing used peripheral blood, collected 2 weeks after starting pembrolizumab. V is TRBV28 and J is TRBJ2-5, with D perhaps TRBD1 (5 bases). The source of this sequence is an adult with mismatch repair-deficient cancer. The DNA for the CDR3 is TGTGCCAGCAGTTTGGTCCCCAGGGAAGAGACCCAGTACTTC. Protein: CASSLVPREETQYF.